The 20 T cell receptor beta chains below come from one sample, sequenced in a study of T cell changes during pregnancy in multiple sclerosis. TCRdb keeps only in-frame clones here, not all; method: immunoSEQ multiplex PCR. The sample carries around 100,000 clones, about 91% recorded once. Specimen: peripheral blood, collected in the second trimester of pregnancy. The receptors here all came from a female donor with multiple sclerosis, enrolled in a pregnancy study.

This chain links TRBV2 with TRBJ2-7; tentative D call: TRBD1 (7 bases). There are 15 residues in the CDR3. Trimming shortened V by 7 bases and J by 0 bases, and 16 bases separated the two germline ends. The germline V gene encodes CDR1 SNHLY and CDR2 FYNNEI. CDR3 region: CASTLGGTVSYEQYF. Written as DNA, the CDR3 is TGTGCCAGCACCCTAGGAGGGACAGTCTCCTACGAGCAGTACTTC.

J is TRBJ2-1 and V is TRBV5-1, with 13 bases matching TRBD2. The V and J ends lost 4 bases and 4 bases, in that order; junction bases with no gene match: 11. CDR1 is SGHRS, CDR2 YFSETQ, per germline. CDR3 size: 18 residues. The CDR3 is CASSLLWTSGSLYNEQFF. In DNA, the CDR3 is TGCGCCAGCAGCCTATTATGGACTAGCGGGAGTTTGTACAATGAGCAGTTCTTC.

The chain employs TRBV2 and TRBJ2-1, with TRBD2 matching 11 bases. Trimming at V came to 6 bases and at J to 3 bases, leaving 1 base not matched to a gene. Germline loops: CDR1 SNHLY, CDR2 FYNNEI. The CDR3 is 14 amino acids. CDR3 sequence: CASRGLAGYNEQFF. The CDR3 nucleotides read TGTGCCAGCAGAGGACTAGCGGGCTACAATGAGCAGTTCTTC.

V is TRBV29-1 and J is TRBJ2-5, with 9 bases lining up with TRBD2. Germline V gene sequence: CDR1 SQVTM, CDR2 ANQGSEA. The CDR3 has 14 residues. The trim removed 6 bases at V and 1 base at J, leaving 6 bases unmatched. CDR3 sequence (DNA): TGCAGCGTCTTTCTAGCGGGGCGCCAAGAGACCCAGTACTTC. Its protein is CSVFLAGRQETQYF.

CDR3 bases: TGTGCCACCAGCAGCCTTTTGGAGTACGAGCAGTACTTC. It specifies CATSSLLEYEQYF. This sequence joins TRBV15 and TRBJ2-7; D gene uncertain. Per germline, CDR1 LNHNV and CDR2 YYDKDF (reference sequence). The CDR3 has 13 residues. Between the trimmed V and J ends, which lost 3 bases and 4 bases, there was a span of 10 bases.

This chain uses TRBV7-2 with TRBJ1-2; D is perhaps TRBD1 (5 bases). The CDR3 extends over 13 amino acids. Trimming took 1 base from V and 4 from J, leaving 7 bases between them. The germline gives CDR1 SGHTA, CDR2 FQGNSA. This CDR3 reads CASSLGGGYGYTF. CDR3 DNA sequence: TGTGCCAGCAGCTTAGGGGGGGGCTATGGCTACACCTTC.

The table lists this clone with a few counts. The chain is built from TRBV4-1 and TRBJ2-2, with D perhaps TRBD2 (5 bases). Per the germline V gene, CDR1 is MGHRA and CDR2 is YSYEKL. The CDR3 runs to 16 residues. The germline V and J ends were trimmed by 0 bases and 1 base, with 9 bases remaining between them. CDR3 nucleotides: TGCGCCAGCAGCCAAGAGAGTGGACTGAACACCGGGGAGCTGTTTTTT. This gives the protein CASSQESGLNTGELFF.

This clone was seen just once. The gene calls are TRBV10-3 and TRBJ2-3; a weak D match, TRBD2 (6 bases). The CDR3 covers 16 residues. CDR1 ENHRY and CDR2 SYGVKD come from the germline V gene. V lost 2 bases, J lost 0 bases, and 12 bases lay in between. The DNA for the CDR3 is TGTGCCATCAGTGAGGTTCCCAGCGGGAGCACAGATACGCAGTATTTT. This encodes CAISEVPSGSTDTQYF.

This sequence joins TRBV2 and TRBJ2-5; D is unclear. The V gene lost 3 bases and the J gene lost 5 bases, with 13 bases spanning the gap. CDR3 length: 14 residues. Germline V gives CDR1 SNHLY, CDR2 FYNNEI. The CDR3 loop is CASSDGLVLETQYF. The CDR3 nucleotides are TGTGCCAGCAGTGACGGTTTGGTTCTCGAGACCCAGTACTTC.

The sample holds a few counts of this clone. J is TRBJ2-7 and V is TRBV10-1; 7 bases agree with TRBD1. CDR3 length equals 13 residues. V shed 7 bases, J shed 0 bases, and the junction held 3 bases outside the gene matches. Looked up from germline, CDR1 is WNHNN and CDR2 is SYGVQD (reference sequence). This CDR3 is CASNRGPSYEQYF. In nucleotides, the CDR3 is TGCGCCAGCAACAGGGGCCCCTCCTACGAGCAGTACTTC.

The genes are TRBV19 and TRBJ2-1; 10 positions agree with TRBD2. This CDR3 is 16 amino acids long. Trimming at V came to 4 bases and at J to 8 bases, leaving 11 bases not matched to a gene. From germline, CDR1 is LNHDA and CDR2 SQIVND (reference sequence). CDR3 region: CASSTASGSPSDEQFF. The CDR3 DNA reads as TGTGCCAGTAGTACCGCTAGCGGGAGCCCCTCGGATGAGCAGTTCTTC.

Only one count was recorded for this clone. The chain joins TRBV6-5 to TRBJ2-6, with D unresolved. The germline V gene encodes CDR1 MNHEY and CDR2 SVGAGI. V was pared by 2 bases and J by 0 bases, with 5 bases between. This CDR3 has 15 amino acids. The CDR3 is CASSYTVSGANVLTF. The CDR3 DNA reads TGTGCCAGCAGTTACACAGTCTCTGGGGCCAACGTCCTGACTTTC.

The chain has TRBV30 and TRBJ2-7; no clear D gene. The germline gives CDR1 GTSNPN, CDR2 SVGIG (reference sequence). This CDR3 contains 13 residues. V dropped 0 bases and J dropped 1 base, with 7 bases sitting between them. As DNA, the CDR3 is TGTGCCTGGAGTGTAAGTCAGTCCTACGAGCAGTACTTC. Protein: CAWSVSQSYEQYF.

The chain is built from TRBV28 and TRBJ1-5; no clear D. V gave up 7 bases and J gave up 7 bases, with 11 bases separating them. Germline-derived CDR1 and CDR2 are MDHEN and SYDVKM. The CDR3 has 12 residues. The CDR3 coding sequence is TGTGCCAGCATGGAGGCGGGACAGCCCCAGCATTTT. Its protein product is CASMEAGQPQHF.

This chain links TRBV11-3 with TRBJ2-1, with 8 nucleotides matching TRBD2. The V gene end was trimmed by 5 bases and the J gene end by 0 bases; junction bases not matched to a gene: 9. This CDR3 comprises 17 residues. CDR1 and CDR2 from the germline V gene are SGHNT and YENEEA. CDR3 sequence: CASSPYSGTSSYNEQFF. The CDR3, as DNA: TGTGCCAGCAGCCCTTATAGCGGGACTAGCTCCTACAATGAGCAGTTCTTC. The variable domain in full, with the rest retrieved from reference TRBV11-3 and TRBJ2-1, is EAGVVQSPRYKIIEKKQPVAFWCNPISGHNTLYWYLQNLGQGPELLIRYENEEAVDDSQLPKDRFSAERLKGVDSTLKIQPAELGDSAVYLCASSPYSGTSSYNEQFFGPGTRLTVL.

J is TRBJ1-5 and V is TRBV30, with a weak D call TRBD1 (5 bases). Trimming left V 1 base short and J 4 bases short, with 5 bases between. The germline V gene has CDR1 GTSNPN and CDR2 SVGIG (reference sequence). The CDR3 runs to 12 residues. The CDR3 protein is CAWSEGNQPQHF. The CDR3 region has the DNA TGTGCCTGGAGTGAGGGGAATCAGCCCCAGCATTTT.

This clone is a singleton in its sample. V is TRBV5-1 and J is TRBJ2-7; 8 bases match TRBD1. The CDR3 consists of 14 residues. The germline V gene has CDR1 SGHRS and CDR2 YFSETQ. After removal of 3 bases from V and 6 bases from J, the junction contained 8 bases not matched to a gene. The CDR3 nucleotides are TGCGCCAGCAGCTGGAGGACAGGGTATGGCGAGCAGTACTTC. Amino acids: CASSWRTGYGEQYF.

The CDR3 loop reads CASCRQGARMGSNQPQHF. CDR3 nucleotides: TGTGCCAGTTGTCGGCAGGGGGCGCGAATGGGGAGCAATCAGCCCCAGCATTTT. This sequence joins TRBV28 and TRBJ1-5; 8 nucleotides agree with TRBD1. CDR3 length equals 18 residues. Unmatched junction bases numbered 17, after V lost 9 bases and J lost 1 base. Germline CDR1 is MDHEN and CDR2 is SYDVKM.

The rearrangement joins TRBV6-5 to TRBJ1-4, with a possible D match to TRBD1 (5 bases). Germline CDR1 and CDR2: MNHEY and SVGAGI. Trimming pared 6 bases from V and 4 bases from J, leaving 12 bases between. The CDR3 consists of 14 residues. In nucleotides, the CDR3 is TGTGCCAGCAGCCCGACAGCTGATAATGAAAAACTGTTTTTT. This gives the protein CASSPTADNEKLFF.

This chain links TRBV6-1 with TRBJ2-2; 8 bases align to TRBD1. There are 15 residues in the CDR3. Trimming removed 7 bases from V and 4 bases from J; junction bases left unmatched: 8. CDR1 MNHNS and CDR2 SASEGT come from the germline V gene. The CDR3 DNA follows: TGTGCCAGCAATGGACAGGGAAGGCTCACCGGGGAGCTGTTTTTT. It encodes CASNGQGRLTGELFF.